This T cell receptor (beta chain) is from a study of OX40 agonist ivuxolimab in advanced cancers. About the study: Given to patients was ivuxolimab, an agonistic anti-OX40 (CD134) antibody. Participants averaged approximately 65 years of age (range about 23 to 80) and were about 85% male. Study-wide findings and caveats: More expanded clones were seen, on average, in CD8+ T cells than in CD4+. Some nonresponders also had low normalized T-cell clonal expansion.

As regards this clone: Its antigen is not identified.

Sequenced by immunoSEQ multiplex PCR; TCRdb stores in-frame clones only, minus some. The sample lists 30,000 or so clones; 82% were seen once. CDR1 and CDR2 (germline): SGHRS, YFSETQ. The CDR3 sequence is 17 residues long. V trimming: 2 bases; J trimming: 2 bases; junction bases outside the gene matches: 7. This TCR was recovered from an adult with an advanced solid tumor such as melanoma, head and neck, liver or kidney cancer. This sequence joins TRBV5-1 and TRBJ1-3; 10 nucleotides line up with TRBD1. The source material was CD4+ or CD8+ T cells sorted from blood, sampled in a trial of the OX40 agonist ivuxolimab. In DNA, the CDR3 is TGCGCCAGCAGCTTTCAACCGGGACAGGGGACTGGAAACACCATATATTTT. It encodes CASSFQPGQGTGNTIYF.